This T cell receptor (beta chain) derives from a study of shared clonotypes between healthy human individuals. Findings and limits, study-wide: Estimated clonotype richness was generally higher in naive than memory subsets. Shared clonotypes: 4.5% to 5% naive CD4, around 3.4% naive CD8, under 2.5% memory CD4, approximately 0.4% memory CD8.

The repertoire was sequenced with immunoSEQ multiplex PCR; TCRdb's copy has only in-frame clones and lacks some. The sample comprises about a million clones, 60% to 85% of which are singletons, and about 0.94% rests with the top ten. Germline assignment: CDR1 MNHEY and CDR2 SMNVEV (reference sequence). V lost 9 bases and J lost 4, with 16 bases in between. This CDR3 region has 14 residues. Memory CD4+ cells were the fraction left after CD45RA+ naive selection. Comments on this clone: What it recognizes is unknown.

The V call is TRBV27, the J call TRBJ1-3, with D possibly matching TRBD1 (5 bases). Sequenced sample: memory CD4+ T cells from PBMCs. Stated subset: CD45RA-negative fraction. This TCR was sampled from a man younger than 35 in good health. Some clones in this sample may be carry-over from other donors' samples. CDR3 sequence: CARGEGTTGNTIYF. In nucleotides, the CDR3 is TGTGCCAGGGGGGAGGGGACTACAGGAAACACCATATATTTT.